These 21 T cell receptor beta chains were all obtained from the same sample, sequenced in a study of Ad26.COV2.S vaccination and SARS-CoV-2 variants. Sequencing used immunoSEQ multiplex PCR; TCRdb keeps in-frame clones, though not all of them. Of about 440,000 clones listed, about 92% were seen once; the top ten hold 4.3%. Sample treatment: 19 received Ad26.COV2.S at low or high dose, single or two shots; several received placebo; per-sample allocation not given. Day 63 after the first injection of vaccine or placebo was the sampling time. Sequencing was performed on peripheral blood, taken in a trial of Ad26.COV2.S vaccine versus placebo. These receptors originate from a person between 18 and 65 years old who received the Ad26.COV2.S COVID-19 vaccine or a placebo.

The V and J genes are TRBV4-2 and TRBJ1-2, with D unresolved. Trimming left V 0 bases short and J 7 bases short, with 12 bases between. The CDR3 is made up of 14 amino acids. CDR1 is LGHNA, CDR2 YNFKEQ, per germline. The CDR3 protein is CASSQDSLPGGYTF. DNA for the CDR3: TGTGCCAGCAGCCAAGATTCACTCCCAGGTGGCTACACCTTC.

The gene calls are TRBV5-1 and TRBJ2-5; D call uncertain. Germline-derived CDR1 and CDR2 are SGHRS and YFSETQ. Trimming took off 0 bases at V and 4 bases at J, with 13 bases between the two ends. The CDR3 sequence is 15 residues long. Written as DNA, the CDR3 is TGCGCCAGCAGCTTGGACGGATTAGGGCGAGAGACCCAGTACTTC. Its protein product is CASSLDGLGRETQYF.

CDR3 sequence (DNA): TGTGCCAGCTCACCCAGAATCGGACAGGGTGAAGGGGAGCAGTACTTC. Translation gives CASSPRIGQGEGEQYF. The rearrangement links TRBV18 to TRBJ2-7; 8 bases map to TRBD1. After removal of 3 bases from V and 7 bases from J, the junction contained 14 bases not matched to a gene. This CDR3 is built from 16 residues. CDR1 KGHSH and CDR2 LQKENI come from the germline V gene.

The V and J genes are TRBV5-1 and TRBJ1-2; 8 nucleotides match TRBD1. The CDR3 extends over 14 amino acids. Germline-derived CDR1 and CDR2 are SGHRS and YFSETQ. J gave up 7 bases and V 4 bases, and 9 bases lay outside the gene matches. The CDR3 loop reads CASSGTTGDFGYTF. The CDR3 nucleotides are TGCGCCAGCAGCGGAACGACAGGGGACTTTGGCTACACCTTC. Supplemented by reference TRBV5-1 and TRBJ1-2, the full variable domain reads KAGVTQTPRYLIKTRGQQVTLSCSPISGHRSVSWYQQTPGQGLQFLFEYFSETQRNKGNFPGRFSGRQFSNSRSEMNVSTLELGDSALYLCASSGTTGDFGYTFGSGTRLTVV.

The CDR3 region is CASSRDRGQSPLHF. The CDR3 DNA sequence: TGTGCCAGCAGTCGGGACAGGGGGCAATCACCCCTCCACTTT. The V call is TRBV28, the J call TRBJ1-6; 12 bases are a match to TRBD1. The CDR3 contains 14 residues. Trimming took 5 bases from V and 10 from J; bases not matched to a gene: 3. CDR1 is MDHEN, CDR2 SYDVKM, per germline. The full variable domain, in which reference TRBV28 and TRBJ1-6 provide the parts outside the CDR3, is DVKVTQSSRYLVKRTGEKVFLECVQDMDHENMFWYRQDPGLGLRLIYFSYDVKMKEKGDIPEGYSVSREKKERFSLILESASTNQTSMYLCASSRDRGQSPLHFGNGTRLTVT.

The CDR3, as DNA: TGTGCCAGCAGCAAAGTGCTCGAGAGGACAGATACGCAGTATTTT. Its protein product is CASSKVLERTDTQYF. This chain links TRBV6-5 with TRBJ2-3, with D unresolved. Germline CDR1 and CDR2: MNHEY and SVGAGI. CDR3 size: 15 residues. V was shortened by 6 bases and J by 3 bases, with 16 bases between the two germline ends.

This sequence joins TRBV2 and TRBJ2-7; a weak D match, TRBD2 (6 bases). This CDR3 is 16 amino acids long. V lost 0 bases to trimming and J lost 1 base, with 13 bases between them. Germline lookup yields CDR1 SNHLY and CDR2 FYNNEI. The CDR3 protein is CASSEAGGRVSYEQYF. Written as DNA, the CDR3 is TGTGCCAGCAGTGAAGCAGGAGGGAGAGTGTCCTACGAGCAGTACTTC.

V gene TRBV27 combines with J gene TRBJ2-1; TRBD2 matches 8 bases. The germline V gene encodes CDR1 MNHEY and CDR2 SMNVEV (reference sequence). The CDR3 is made up of 14 amino acids. V lost 5 bases to trimming and J lost 7 bases; unmatched junction nucleotides: 7. This CDR3 is CASSPRGGRNEQFF. The CDR3, as DNA: TGTGCCAGCAGTCCGCGCGGCGGGAGGAATGAGCAGTTCTTC.

This clone occurred a few times. The rearrangement joins TRBV6-2 or TRBV6-3 to TRBJ2-7; the D gene is possibly TRBD2 (6 bases). This CDR3 region has 15 residues. Germline assignment: CDR1 MNHEY and CDR2 SVGEGT. The germline V and J ends were trimmed by 7 bases and 3 bases, with 19 bases remaining between them. CDR3 sequence: CASIPGDHLLYEQYF. As DNA, the CDR3 is TGTGCCAGCATCCCGGGAGATCATCTTCTCTACGAGCAGTACTTC.

The chain couples TRBV4-3 to TRBJ2-1, with a tentative D call TRBD2 (6 bases). The germline V gene has CDR1 LGHNA and CDR2 YSLEER. Trimming removed 0 bases at V and 8 bases at J, with 17 bases between. There are 16 residues in the CDR3. The DNA for the CDR3 is TGCGCCAGCAGCCAAGAAGGAGCGGGTCATCGGGATGAGCAGTTCTTC. It is translated as CASSQEGAGHRDEQFF.

The rearrangement uses TRBV7-8 and TRBJ2-1; TRBD2 aligns across 10 bases. Germline V gene lookup returns CDR1 SGHVS and CDR2 FQNEAQ. CDR3 length equals 15 residues. J gave up 2 bases and V 2 bases, and 0 bases lay outside the gene matches. CDR3 protein: CASSLSGRAYNEQFF. The DNA for the CDR3 is TGTGCCAGCAGCTTAAGCGGGAGGGCCTACAATGAGCAGTTCTTC.

This clone was observed once. The CDR3 DNA is TGTGCCAGCAGTCAAACCGGGACTAGCGGGAGGAGCGGTGAGCAGTTCTTC. Translation: CASSQTGTSGRSGEQFF. V gene TRBV7-2 combines with J gene TRBJ2-1, with 15 nucleotides matching TRBD2. The CDR3 covers 17 residues. Losses at the gene ends were 6 bases for V and 9 bases for J; bases not matched to a gene: 12. Per the germline V gene, CDR1 is SGHTA and CDR2 is FQGNSA.

This chain connects TRBV7-3 to TRBJ2-7; no reliable D call. The germline V gene has CDR1 SGHTA and CDR2 FQGTGA. The CDR3 length is 15 residues. Trimming took off 6 bases at V and 3 bases at J, with 18 bases between the two ends. The CDR3 DNA reads TGTGCCAGCAGGTCAGGCCGGGCTATGGTCTACGAGCAGTACTTC. This sequence encodes CASRSGRAMVYEQYF.

The chain employs TRBV6-1 and TRBJ2-7; 9 nucleotides align to TRBD1. Germline V gene data show CDR1 as MNHNS and CDR2 as SASEGT. This CDR3 comprises 14 residues. J was trimmed by 1 base and V by 6 bases; bases with no gene match: 4. The CDR3 here is CASSGQGLSYEQYF. The CDR3 DNA sequence: TGTGCCAGCAGCGGACAGGGGCTGTCCTACGAGCAGTACTTC.

This rearrangement joins TRBV24-1 to TRBJ2-7; D uncertain. V lost 2 bases to trimming and J lost 0 bases, with 7 bases between them. CDR1 KGHDR and CDR2 SFDVKD come from the germline V gene. This CDR3 has 14 residues. In DNA form, the CDR3 reads TGTGCCACCAGTGATTCAGGCAGCTCCTACGAGCAGTACTTC. It codes for CATSDSGSSYEQYF.

The chain employs TRBV5-6 and TRBJ1-2, with 9 nucleotides matching TRBD1. This CDR3 has 19 amino acids. Germline V gene sequence: CDR1 SGHDT, CDR2 YYEEEE. The V gene end was trimmed by 4 bases and the J gene end by 0 bases; junction bases not matched to a gene: 16. The CDR3 sequence is CASSPDRGWIVGSNYGYTF. For the CDR3, the DNA is TGTGCCAGCAGCCCCGACAGGGGGTGGATCGTGGGATCTAACTATGGCTACACCTTC. Together with reference TRBV5-6 and TRBJ1-2, the CDR3 gives the full variable domain: DAGVTQSPTHLIKTRGQQVTLRCSPKSGHDTVSWYQQALGQGPQFIFQYYEEEERQRGNFPDRFSGHQFPNYSSELNVNALLLGDSALYLCASSPDRGWIVGSNYGYTFGSGTRLTVV.

V and J are TRBV7-2 and TRBJ2-2; 9 positions agree with TRBD1. CDR1 is SGHTA and CDR2 is FQGNSA in the germline V gene. The CDR3 length is 15 residues. J was trimmed by 4 bases and V by 5 bases; bases with no gene match: 5. The CDR3 bases are TGTGCCAGCAGCGCGGGACAGGGAACCACCGGGGAGCTGTTTTTT. Translated, it gives CASSAGQGTTGELFF.

This clone was observed a handful of times. This chain uses TRBV4-2 with TRBJ2-1; possibly TRBD2 for D (6 bases). The germline V gene encodes CDR1 LGHNA and CDR2 YNFKEQ. V lost 0 bases and J 2 bases, leaving 11 bases between the germline ends. The CDR3 runs 16 residues. Here the CDR3 reads CASSQDEAGPYNEQFF. The CDR3 bases are TGTGCCAGCAGCCAAGACGAGGCGGGACCCTACAATGAGCAGTTCTTC.

The chain recombines TRBV11-1 with TRBJ2-7; a weak D match, TRBD1 (5 bases). CDR3 length equals 16 residues. Deletions cut 0 bases from V and 3 bases from J, with 15 bases between. The germline gives CDR1 SGHAT, CDR2 FQDESV (reference sequence). CDR3 in amino acids: CASSLAVSDKNYEQYF. The DNA for the CDR3 is TGTGCCAGCAGCTTAGCGGTTTCGGACAAAAACTACGAGCAGTACTTC.

This clone was observed once. This rearrangement joins TRBV14 to TRBJ2-7; 8 bases match TRBD1. V was pared by 4 bases and J by 6 bases, with 5 bases of the junction left unmatched. Germline CDR1 SGHDN, CDR2 FVKESK. The CDR3 covers 13 residues. In nucleotides, the CDR3 is TGTGCCAGCAGCCGCAGGGGGCGAGGCGAGCAGTACTTC. Protein product: CASSRRGRGEQYF.

The chain links TRBV5-1 to TRBJ2-3; the D is unclear. There are 17 residues in the CDR3. From germline, CDR1 is SGHRS and CDR2 YFSETQ. The V gene lost 0 bases and the J gene lost 2 bases, with 16 bases spanning the gap. The CDR3 region is CASSLARLLVNTDTQYF. CDR3 bases: TGCGCCAGCAGCTTGGCTAGGCTTCTGGTTAACACAGATACGCAGTATTTT.